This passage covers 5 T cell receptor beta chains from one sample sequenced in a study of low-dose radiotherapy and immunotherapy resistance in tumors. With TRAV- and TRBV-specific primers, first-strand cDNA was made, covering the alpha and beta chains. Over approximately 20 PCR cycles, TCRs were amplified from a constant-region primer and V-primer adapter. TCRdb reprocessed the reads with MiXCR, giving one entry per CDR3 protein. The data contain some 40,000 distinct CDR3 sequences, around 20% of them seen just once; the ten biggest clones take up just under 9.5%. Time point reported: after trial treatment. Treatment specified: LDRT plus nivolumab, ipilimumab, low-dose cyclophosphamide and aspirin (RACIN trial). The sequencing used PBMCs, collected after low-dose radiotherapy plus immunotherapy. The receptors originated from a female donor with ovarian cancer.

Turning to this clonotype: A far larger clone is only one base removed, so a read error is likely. The CDR3 sequence is CASRGQASYNEQYF. For the CDR3, the DNA is TGTGCCAGCCGCGGACAGGCCTCCTACAATGAGCAGTACTTC. The chain is built from TRBV28 and TRBJ2-7; 7 bases align to TRBD1. From germline, CDR1 is MDHEN and CDR2 SYDVKM. J was trimmed by 7 bases and V by 8 bases; bases with no gene match: 14. The CDR3 spans 14 residues.

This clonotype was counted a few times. The CDR3 here is CASSSTGQGESGELFF. CDR3 coding DNA: TGCGCCAGCAGCTCAACCGGACAGGGGGAGTCCGGGGAGCTGTTTTTT. This rearrangement joins TRBV5-1 to TRBJ2-2; 10 bases agree with TRBD1. The CDR3 sequence is 16 residues long. Trimming at V came to 3 bases and at J to 6 bases, leaving 8 bases not matched to a gene. The germline gives CDR1 SGHRS, CDR2 YFSETQ.

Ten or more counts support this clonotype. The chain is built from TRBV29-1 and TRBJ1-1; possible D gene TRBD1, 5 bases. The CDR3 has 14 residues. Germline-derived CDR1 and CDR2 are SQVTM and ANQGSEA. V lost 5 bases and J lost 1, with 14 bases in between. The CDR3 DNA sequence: TGCAGCGTTTGGGGCCCTACGGGGAACACTGAAGCTTTCTTT. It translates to CSVWGPTGNTEAFF.

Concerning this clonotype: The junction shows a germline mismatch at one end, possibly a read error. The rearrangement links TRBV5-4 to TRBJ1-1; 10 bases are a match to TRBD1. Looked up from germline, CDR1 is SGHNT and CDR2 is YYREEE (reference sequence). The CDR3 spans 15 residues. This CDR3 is CASKRQGATNTESFF. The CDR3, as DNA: TGTGCCAGCAAGCGACAGGGGGCAACGAACACTGAATCTTTCTTT.

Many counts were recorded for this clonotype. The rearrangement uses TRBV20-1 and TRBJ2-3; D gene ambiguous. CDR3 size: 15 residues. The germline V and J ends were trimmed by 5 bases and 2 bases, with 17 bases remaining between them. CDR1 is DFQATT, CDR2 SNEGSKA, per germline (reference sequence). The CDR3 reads CSALSYWGSTDTQYF. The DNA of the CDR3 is TGCAGTGCTCTGTCCTATTGGGGTTCCACAGATACGCAGTATTTT.